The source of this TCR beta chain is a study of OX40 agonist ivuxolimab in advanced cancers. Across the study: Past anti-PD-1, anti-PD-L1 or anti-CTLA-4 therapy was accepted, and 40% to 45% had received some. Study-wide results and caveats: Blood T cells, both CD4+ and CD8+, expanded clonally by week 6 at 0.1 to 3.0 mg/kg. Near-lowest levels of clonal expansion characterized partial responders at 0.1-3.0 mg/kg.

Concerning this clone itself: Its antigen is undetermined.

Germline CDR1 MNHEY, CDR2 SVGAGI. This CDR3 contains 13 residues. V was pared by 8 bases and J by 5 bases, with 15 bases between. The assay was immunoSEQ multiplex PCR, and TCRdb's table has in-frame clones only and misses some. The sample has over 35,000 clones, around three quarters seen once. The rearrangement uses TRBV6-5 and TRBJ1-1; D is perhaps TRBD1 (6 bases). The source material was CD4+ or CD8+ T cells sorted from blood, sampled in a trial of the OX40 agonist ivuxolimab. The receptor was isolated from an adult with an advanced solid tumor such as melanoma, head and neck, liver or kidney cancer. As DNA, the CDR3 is TGTGCCAGCTTCGGGGGGCAGGGAACTGAAGCTTTCTTT. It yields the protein CASFGGQGTEAFF.